Following are 18 T cell receptor beta chains from one sample sequenced in a study of T cell responses to AZD1222 COVID-19 vaccine. Libraries were prepared by immunoSEQ multiplex PCR; TCRdb keeps only in-frame clonotypes and omits some of them. The sample records roughly 100,000 clones, more than 85% being singletons. The starting material was peripheral blood, obtained on day 0 of AZD1222 vaccination. The receptors derive from an adult in good health.

The V and J genes are TRBV6-6 and TRBJ2-2; the match to TRBD1 covers 8 bases. From germline, CDR1 is MNHNY and CDR2 SVGAGI (reference sequence). The V and J ends lost 5 bases and 7 bases, in that order; junction bases with no gene match: 15. The CDR3 covers 17 residues. CDR3 residues: CASSPFRTGSRVGELFF. The CDR3 nucleotides read TGTGCCAGCAGTCCCTTCAGGACAGGGAGTCGTGTCGGGGAGCTGTTTTTT.

CDR3 nucleotides: TGTGCTAGTGGTTTTGGGACAGGGGGGATGAACACTGAAGCTTTCTTT. It codes for CASGFGTGGMNTEAFF. The chain carries TRBV12-5 and TRBJ1-1; 11 bases align to TRBD1. Germline-derived CDR1 and CDR2 are LGHNT and FRNRAP. The CDR3 is made up of 16 amino acids. The ends lost 3 bases at V and 0 bases at J; junction bases unmatched: 3.

The V gene is TRBV14, the J gene TRBJ1-2; D is perhaps TRBD1 (5 bases). This CDR3 has 14 residues. V was pared by 4 bases and J by 1 base, with 10 bases between. CDR1 and CDR2 (germline): SGHDN, FVKESK. This CDR3 reads CASSPGTHNYGYTF. DNA of the CDR3: TGTGCCAGCAGCCCAGGGACTCATAACTATGGCTACACCTTC.

The V gene is TRBV19, the J gene TRBJ1-6; a possible D gene is TRBD1 (6 bases). The CDR3 totals 15 residues. Per germline, CDR1 LNHDA and CDR2 SQIVND (reference sequence). Trimming removed 5 bases at V and 2 bases at J, with 10 bases between. The CDR3 is CASSRDRTYNSPLHF. As DNA, the CDR3 is TGTGCCAGTAGTCGCGACAGGACCTATAATTCACCCCTCCACTTT.

The chain joins TRBV11-1 to TRBJ2-1, with D perhaps TRBD1 (6 bases). V gave up 3 bases and J gave up 8 bases, with 8 bases separating them. The length of the CDR3 is 12 residues. CDR1 and CDR2 (germline): SGHAT, FQDESV (reference sequence). The CDR3 loop is CASSLGADEQFF. Written as DNA, the CDR3 is TGTGCCAGCAGCTTGGGGGCGGATGAGCAGTTCTTC.

The chain carries TRBV27 and TRBJ2-1; 10 bases are a match to TRBD2. Germline trimming cut 7 bases from V and 10 bases from J; bases unmatched to any gene: 7. CDR3 length: 13 amino acids. CDR1 and CDR2 from the germline V gene are MNHEY and SMNVEV (reference sequence). The CDR3 here is CASIRLAGGEQFF. CDR3 nucleotide sequence: TGTGCCAGCATTCGACTAGCGGGTGGGGAGCAGTTCTTC.

V is TRBV23-1 and J is TRBJ1-1; TRBD1 might be the D (6 bases). TRBV23-1 is classed as an ORF, of uncertain function. The V end was cut by 0 bases, the J end by 0 bases, with 14 bases between. There are 17 residues in the CDR3. The CDR3 nucleotides are TGCGCCAGCAGTCAATCGTTTAGGGGGGCCCTGAACACTGAAGCTTTCTTT. This codes for CASSQSFRGALNTEAFF.

As concerns this clone: The final CDR3 position lacks the conserved phenylalanine or tryptophan, pointing to a likely read error. No DNA is shown, since the ends of the CDR3 on it are uncertain; the CDR3 is the one TCRdb lists. The V gene is TRBV6-6, the J gene TRBJ1-1. The CDR3 is made up of 13 amino acids, end residues included. Per germline, CDR1 MNHNY and CDR2 SVGAGI (reference sequence). CDR3 sequence reads: CASSYSNMDPTGI.

V gene TRBV6-5 combines with J gene TRBJ2-7; 13 nucleotides line up with TRBD2. The V and J ends lost 2 bases and 4 bases, in that order; junction bases with no gene match: 2. The CDR3 spans 15 residues. The germline V gene encodes CDR1 MNHEY and CDR2 SVGAGI. Here the CDR3 DNA reads TGTGCCAGCAGTTACCCGGGACTAGCGGGGTACGAGCAGTACTTC. Its protein is CASSYPGLAGYEQYF.

This clone was counted once. The gene calls are TRBV12-5 and TRBJ2-7; D remains ambiguous. V lost 4 bases to trimming and J lost 6 bases, with 10 bases between them. The CDR3 sequence is 12 residues long. Germline lookup yields CDR1 LGHNT and CDR2 FRNRAP. CDR3 residues: CASGSGWAEQYF. As DNA, the CDR3 is TGTGCTAGTGGTTCCGGATGGGCCGAGCAGTACTTC.

The V call is TRBV6-5, the J call TRBJ1-2; 11 bases match TRBD1. The V gene end was trimmed by 7 bases and the J gene end by 1 base; junction bases not matched to a gene: 5. The CDR3 runs to 15 residues. Germline V gene data show CDR1 as MNHEY and CDR2 as SVGAGI. In nucleotides, the CDR3 is TGTGCCAGCAAAGGACAGGGGGCGGATAACTATGGCTACACCTTC. It is translated as CASKGQGADNYGYTF.

The chain carries TRBV27 and TRBJ2-7; 9 nucleotides line up with TRBD1. The CDR3 has 14 residues. The ends lost 8 bases at V and 7 bases at J; junction bases unmatched: 12. The germline gives CDR1 MNHEY, CDR2 SMNVEV (reference sequence). The CDR3 here is CASASGQGRLEQYF. CDR3 bases: TGTGCCAGCGCCTCGGGACAGGGTAGGCTGGAGCAGTACTTC.

The chain links TRBV7-8 to TRBJ1-4; D is perhaps TRBD1 (5 bases). CDR1 is SGHVS, CDR2 FQNEAQ, per germline. This CDR3 spans 15 amino acids. Trimming removed 6 bases at V and 8 bases at J, with 19 bases between. The CDR3 DNA follows: TGTGCCAGCAGTCGACAGCCCGGAGAGAGAGAAAAACTGTTTTTT. Residues: CASSRQPGEREKLFF.

The chain has TRBV24-1 and TRBJ2-5; D perhaps matches TRBD1 (5 bases). Trimming removed 8 bases at V and 3 bases at J, with 9 bases between. Looked up from germline, CDR1 is KGHDR and CDR2 is SFDVKD. This CDR3 region has 12 residues. The CDR3 DNA is TGTGCCACCAAGGGGAACGAAGAGACCCAGTACTTC. Residues: CATKGNEETQYF.

This chain joins TRBV20-1 and TRBJ1-4; no definite D call. The germline V gene encodes CDR1 DFQATT and CDR2 SNEGSKA (reference sequence). The CDR3 runs 11 residues. V dropped 3 bases and J dropped 8 bases, with 7 bases sitting between them. CDR3 in DNA: TGCAGTGCTAGGGCTGGCGAAAAACTGTTTTTT. The encoded protein is CSARAGEKLFF.

V is TRBV7-6 and J is TRBJ2-2, with 9 bases lining up with TRBD2. V shed 1 base, J shed 5 bases, and the junction held 5 bases outside the gene matches. Per the germline V gene, CDR1 is SGHVS and CDR2 is FNYEAQ. This CDR3 comprises 16 residues. The CDR3 here is CASSLVFTSGTGELFF. As DNA, the CDR3 is TGTGCCAGCAGCTTAGTCTTTACTAGCGGGACCGGGGAGCTGTTTTTT.

The DNA for the CDR3 is TGTGCCAGCAGCTTAGGACAGGGGAGCACCGGGGAGCTGTTTTTT. It is translated as CASSLGQGSTGELFF. This chain joins TRBV7-9 and TRBJ2-2, with 8 bases matching TRBD1. CDR1 SEHNR and CDR2 FQNEAQ come from the germline V gene (reference sequence). Trimming took 1 base from V and 4 from J; bases not matched to a gene: 2. The CDR3 is made up of 15 amino acids.

The genes are TRBV27 and TRBJ2-3, with D unresolved. The CDR3 length is 13 residues. V was clipped by 7 bases and J by 6 bases, with 14 bases between them. CDR1 MNHEY and CDR2 SMNVEV come from the germline V gene (reference sequence). The CDR3: CASTRALWDTQYF. CDR3 sequence (DNA): TGTGCCAGCACGCGCGCCTTGTGGGATACGCAGTATTTT.